This T cell receptor beta chain stems from a study of blood T cell repertoires in COVID-19. TCRdb's copy holds only in-frame clones and misses some; the assay was immunoSEQ multiplex PCR. In the table there are roughly 68,000 clones, 84% of which are singletons. The germline V gene has CDR1 MDHEN and CDR2 SYDVKM. Trimming took 5 bases from V and 0 from J, leaving 12 bases between them. CDR3 length equals 15 residues. Input material: peripheral blood. The chain couples TRBV28 to TRBJ2-3; D ambiguous. This clonotype was obtained from a middle-aged man with active COVID-19. The DNA for the CDR3 is TGTGCCAGCAGTCCGAATAGATTGAGCACAGATACGCAGTATTTT. Translating it yields CASSPNRLSTDTQYF. Combining the CDR3 with reference TRBV28 and TRBJ2-3 gives the whole variable domain DVKVTQSSRYLVKRTGEKVFLECVQDMDHENMFWYRQDPGLGLRLIYFSYDVKMKEKGDIPEGYSVSREKKERFSLILESASTNQTSMYLCASSPNRLSTDTQYFGPGTRLTVL.